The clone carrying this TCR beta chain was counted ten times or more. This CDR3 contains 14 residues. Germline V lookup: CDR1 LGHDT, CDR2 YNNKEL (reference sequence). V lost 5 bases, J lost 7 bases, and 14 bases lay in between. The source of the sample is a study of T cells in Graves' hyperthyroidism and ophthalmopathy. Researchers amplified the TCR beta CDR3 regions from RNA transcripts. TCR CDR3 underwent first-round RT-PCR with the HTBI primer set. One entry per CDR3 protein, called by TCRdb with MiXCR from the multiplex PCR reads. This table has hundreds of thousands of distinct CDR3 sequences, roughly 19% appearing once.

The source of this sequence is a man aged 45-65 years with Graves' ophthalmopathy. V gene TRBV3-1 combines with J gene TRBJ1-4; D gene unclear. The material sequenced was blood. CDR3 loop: CASSFGSIAEKLFF. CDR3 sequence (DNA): TGTGCCAGCAGCTTCGGCAGTATAGCTGAAAAACTGTTTTTT.